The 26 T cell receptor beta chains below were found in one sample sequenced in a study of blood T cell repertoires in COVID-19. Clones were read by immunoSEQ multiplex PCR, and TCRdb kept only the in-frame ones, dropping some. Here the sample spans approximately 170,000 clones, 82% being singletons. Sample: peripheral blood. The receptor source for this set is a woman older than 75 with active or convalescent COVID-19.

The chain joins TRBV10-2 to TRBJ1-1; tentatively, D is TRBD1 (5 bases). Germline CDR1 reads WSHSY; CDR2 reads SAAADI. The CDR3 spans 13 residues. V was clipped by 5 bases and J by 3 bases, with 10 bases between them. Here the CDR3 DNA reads TGCGCCAGCAGTCGCCAGGGTTACACTGAAGCTTTCTTT. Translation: CASSRQGYTEAFF.

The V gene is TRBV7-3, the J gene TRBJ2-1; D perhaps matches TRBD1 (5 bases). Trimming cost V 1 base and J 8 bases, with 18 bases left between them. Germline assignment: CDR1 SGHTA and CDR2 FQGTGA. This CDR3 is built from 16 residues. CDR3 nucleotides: TGTGCCAGCAGCTTAATGGGCAGGGCCTCCGTCGATGAGCAGTTCTTC. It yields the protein CASSLMGRASVDEQFF.

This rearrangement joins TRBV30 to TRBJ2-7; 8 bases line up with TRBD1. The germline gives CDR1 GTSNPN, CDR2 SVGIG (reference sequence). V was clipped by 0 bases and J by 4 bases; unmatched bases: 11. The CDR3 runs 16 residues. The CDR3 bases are TGTGCCTGGAGTGTACCCCCTCCGGACAGGGCTTACGAGCAGTACTTC. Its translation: CAWSVPPPDRAYEQYF.

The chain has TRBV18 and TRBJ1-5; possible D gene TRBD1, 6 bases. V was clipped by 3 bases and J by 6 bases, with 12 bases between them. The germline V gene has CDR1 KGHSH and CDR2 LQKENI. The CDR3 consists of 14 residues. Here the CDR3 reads CASSPGGAGQPQHF. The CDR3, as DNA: TGTGCCAGCTCACCGGGGGGGGCGGGTCAGCCCCAGCATTTT.

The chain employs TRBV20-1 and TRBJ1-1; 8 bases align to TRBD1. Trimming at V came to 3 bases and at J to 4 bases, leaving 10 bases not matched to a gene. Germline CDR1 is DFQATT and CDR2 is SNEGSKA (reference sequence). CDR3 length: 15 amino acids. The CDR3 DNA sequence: TGCAGTGCTAGTCATAACAGGGGGGGAAGCACTGAAGCTTTCTTT. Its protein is CSASHNRGGSTEAFF.

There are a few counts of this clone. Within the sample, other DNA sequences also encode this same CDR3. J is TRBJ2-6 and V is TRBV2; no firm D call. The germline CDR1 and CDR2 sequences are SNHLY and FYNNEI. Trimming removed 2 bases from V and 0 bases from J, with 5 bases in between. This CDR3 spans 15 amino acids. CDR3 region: CASSEWHSGANVLTF. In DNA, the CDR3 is TGTGCCAGCAGTGAATGGCACTCTGGGGCCAACGTCCTGACTTTC.

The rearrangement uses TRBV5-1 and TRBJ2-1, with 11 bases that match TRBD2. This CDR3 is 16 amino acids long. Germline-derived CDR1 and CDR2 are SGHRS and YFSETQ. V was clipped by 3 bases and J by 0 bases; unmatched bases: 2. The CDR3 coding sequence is TGCGCCAGCAGCTCAACTAGCGGGAGCTCCTACAATGAGCAGTTCTTC. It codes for CASSSTSGSSYNEQFF.

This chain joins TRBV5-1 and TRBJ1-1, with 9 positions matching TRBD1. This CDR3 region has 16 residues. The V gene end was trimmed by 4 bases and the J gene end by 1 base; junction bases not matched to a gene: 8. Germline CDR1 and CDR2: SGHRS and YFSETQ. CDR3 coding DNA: TGCGCCAGCAGCCCGGAGACAGGGGGGAAGAACACTGAAGCTTTCTTT. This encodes CASSPETGGKNTEAFF.

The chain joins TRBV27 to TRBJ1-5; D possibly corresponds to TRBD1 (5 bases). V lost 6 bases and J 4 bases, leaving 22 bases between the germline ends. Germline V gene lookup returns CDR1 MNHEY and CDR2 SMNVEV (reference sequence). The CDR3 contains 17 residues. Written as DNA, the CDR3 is TGTGCCAGCAGCCACTCGGGGGGTGCAAGTCGTAATCAGCCCCAGCATTTT. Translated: CASSHSGGASRNQPQHF.

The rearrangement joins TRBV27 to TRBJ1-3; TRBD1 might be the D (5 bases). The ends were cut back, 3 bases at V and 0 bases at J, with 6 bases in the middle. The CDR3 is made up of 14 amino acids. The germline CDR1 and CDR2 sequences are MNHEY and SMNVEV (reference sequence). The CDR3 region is CASSLQGSGNTIYF. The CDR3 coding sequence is TGTGCCAGCAGTTTGCAGGGCTCTGGAAACACCATATATTTT.

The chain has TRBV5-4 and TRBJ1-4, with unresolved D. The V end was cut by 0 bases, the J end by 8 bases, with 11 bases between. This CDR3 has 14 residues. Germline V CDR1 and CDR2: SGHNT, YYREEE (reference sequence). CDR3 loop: CASSLDGAKEKLFF. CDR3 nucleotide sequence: TGTGCCAGCAGCTTGGACGGAGCCAAAGAAAAACTGTTTTTT.

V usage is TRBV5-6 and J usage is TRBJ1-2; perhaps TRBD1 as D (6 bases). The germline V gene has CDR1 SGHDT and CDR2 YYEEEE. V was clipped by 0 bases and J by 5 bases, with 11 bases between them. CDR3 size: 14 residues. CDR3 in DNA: TGTGCCAGCAGCTTGGTACAGGGCACATATGGCTACACCTTC. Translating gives CASSLVQGTYGYTF.

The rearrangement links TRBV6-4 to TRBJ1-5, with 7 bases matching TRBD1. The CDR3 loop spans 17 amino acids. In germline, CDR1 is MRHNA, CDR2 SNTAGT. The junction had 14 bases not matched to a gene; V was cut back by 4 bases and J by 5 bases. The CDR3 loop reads CASSGFYGTDHDQPQHF. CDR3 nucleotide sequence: TGTGCCAGCAGTGGCTTTTACGGGACAGACCATGATCAGCCCCAGCATTTT.

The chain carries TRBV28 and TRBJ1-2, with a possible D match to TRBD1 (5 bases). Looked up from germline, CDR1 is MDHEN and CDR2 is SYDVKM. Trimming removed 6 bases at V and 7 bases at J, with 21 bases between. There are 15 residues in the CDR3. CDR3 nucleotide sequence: TGTGCCAGCAGCTCCGACAGCCAAGATAGACGTGGCTACACCTTC. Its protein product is CASSSDSQDRRGYTF.

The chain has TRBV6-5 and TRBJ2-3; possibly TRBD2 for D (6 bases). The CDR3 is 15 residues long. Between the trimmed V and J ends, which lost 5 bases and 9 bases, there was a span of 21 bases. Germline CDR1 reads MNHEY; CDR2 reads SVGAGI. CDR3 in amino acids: CASSRGDGGARTQYF. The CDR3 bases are TGTGCCAGCAGTCGCGGGGATGGAGGTGCCAGAACGCAGTATTTT.

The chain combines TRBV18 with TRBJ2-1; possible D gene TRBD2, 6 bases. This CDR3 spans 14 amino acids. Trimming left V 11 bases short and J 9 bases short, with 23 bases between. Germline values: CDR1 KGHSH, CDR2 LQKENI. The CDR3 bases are TGTGCCGGCACCTCTTTCGGAGGGGCCGGTGAGCAGTTCTTC. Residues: CAGTSFGGAGEQFF.

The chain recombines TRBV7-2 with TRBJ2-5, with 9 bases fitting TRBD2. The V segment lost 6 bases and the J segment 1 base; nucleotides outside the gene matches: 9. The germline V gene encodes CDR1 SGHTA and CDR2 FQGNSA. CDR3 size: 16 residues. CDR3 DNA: TGTGCCAGCAGAAAAGGCGCGGGAGGGACCCAAGAGACCCAGTACTTC. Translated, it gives CASRKGAGGTQETQYF. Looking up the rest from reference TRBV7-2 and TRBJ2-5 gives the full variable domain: GAGVSQSPSNKVTEKGKDVELRCDPISGHTALYWYRQSLGQGLEFLIYFQGNSAPDKSGLPSDRFSAERTGGSVSTLTIQRTQQEDSAVYLCASRKGAGGTQETQYFGPGTRLLVL.

The CDR3 nucleotides are TGCGCCAGCAGCTTGGCCCCGGAAGGGGCTGACTACACCTTC. Its protein is CASSLAPEGADYTF. This chain uses TRBV5-1 with TRBJ1-2; D might be TRBD1 (5 bases). V gave up 0 bases and J gave up 10 bases, with 16 bases separating them. The germline gives CDR1 SGHRS, CDR2 YFSETQ. This CDR3 comprises 14 residues.

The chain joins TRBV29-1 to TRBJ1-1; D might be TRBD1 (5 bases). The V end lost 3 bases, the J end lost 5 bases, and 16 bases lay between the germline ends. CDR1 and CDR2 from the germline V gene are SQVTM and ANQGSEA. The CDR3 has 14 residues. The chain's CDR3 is CSVEGGRGVTEAFF. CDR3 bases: TGCAGCGTTGAGGGGGGGAGAGGCGTGACTGAAGCTTTCTTT.

CDR3 DNA sequence: TGTGCCAGCAGTCGTAGCGGGAGTCGCCAAGAGACCCAGTACTTC. Translated: CASSRSGSRQETQYF. The chain employs TRBV7-6 and TRBJ2-5, with 9 nucleotides matching TRBD2. CDR1 SGHVS and CDR2 FNYEAQ come from the germline V gene. Trimming removed 6 bases from V and 1 base from J; junction bases left unmatched: 6. The CDR3 has 15 residues.

The CDR3 DNA follows: TGTGCCTGGAGTGTACTCAACTATGGCTACACCTTC. Its protein product is CAWSVLNYGYTF. This chain uses TRBV30 with TRBJ1-2; D unclear. This CDR3 has 12 amino acids. Germline V CDR1 and CDR2: GTSNPN, SVGIG (reference sequence). V lost 0 bases and J 2 bases, leaving 4 bases between the germline ends.

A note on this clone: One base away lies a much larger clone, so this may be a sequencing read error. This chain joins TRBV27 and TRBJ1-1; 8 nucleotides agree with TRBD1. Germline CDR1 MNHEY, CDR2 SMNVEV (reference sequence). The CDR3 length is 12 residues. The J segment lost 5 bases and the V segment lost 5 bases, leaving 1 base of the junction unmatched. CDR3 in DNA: TGTGCCAGCAGTGACAGGGGAACTGAAGCTTTCTTT. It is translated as CASSDRGTEAFF.

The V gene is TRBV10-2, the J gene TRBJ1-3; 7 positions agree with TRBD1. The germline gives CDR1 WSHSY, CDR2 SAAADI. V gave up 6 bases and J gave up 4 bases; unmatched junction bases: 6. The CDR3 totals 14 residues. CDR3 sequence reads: CASSPTGRGNTIYF. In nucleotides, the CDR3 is TGCGCCAGCAGCCCGACAGGGAGGGGAAACACCATATATTTT.

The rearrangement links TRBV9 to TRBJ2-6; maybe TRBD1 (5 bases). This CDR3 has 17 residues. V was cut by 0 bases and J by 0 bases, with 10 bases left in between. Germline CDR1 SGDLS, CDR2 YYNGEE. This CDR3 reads CASSVGIGVSGANVLTF. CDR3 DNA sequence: TGTGCCAGCAGCGTAGGAATAGGGGTCTCTGGGGCCAACGTCCTGACTTTC.

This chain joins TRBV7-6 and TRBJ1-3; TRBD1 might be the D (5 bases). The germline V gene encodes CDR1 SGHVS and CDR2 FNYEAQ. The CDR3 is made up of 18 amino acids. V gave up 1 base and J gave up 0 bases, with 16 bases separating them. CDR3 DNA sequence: TGTGCCAGCAGCTTAGGGGTAGGGGTTATGAGCTCTGGAAACACCATATATTTT. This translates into CASSLGVGVMSSGNTIYF. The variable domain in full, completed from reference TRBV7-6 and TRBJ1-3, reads GAGVSQSPRYKVTKRGQDVALRCDPISGHVSLYWYRQALGQGPEFLTYFNYEAQQDKSGLPNDRFSAERPEGSISTLTIQRTEQRDSAMYRCASSLGVGVMSSGNTIYFGEGSWLTVV.

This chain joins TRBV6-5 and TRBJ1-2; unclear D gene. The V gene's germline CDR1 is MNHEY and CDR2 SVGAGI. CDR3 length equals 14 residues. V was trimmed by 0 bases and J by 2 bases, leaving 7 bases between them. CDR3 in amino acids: CASSYSAGNYGYTF. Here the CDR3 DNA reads TGTGCCAGCAGTTACTCGGCAGGCAACTATGGCTACACCTTC.